Each of the 8 T cell receptor beta chains below was sequenced from the same sample in a study of spatial heterogeneity in lung cancer. One entry per CDR3 protein, called by TCRdb with MiXCR from the 5' RACE reads. The profile shows around 9,800 distinct CDR3 sequences, approximately 6.3% of them singletons. Time point described: sample taken at primary tumor resection. The sample here was PBMCs, taken at surgery. Source of these receptors: a male donor with early-stage non-small cell lung cancer.

This clonotype was picked up many times. The J gene is TRBJ2-3, the V gene TRBV29-1, with 7 bases that match TRBD2. With 6 bases clipped from V and 2 bases from J, the junction kept 8 bases outside the gene matches. This CDR3 has 14 residues. Germline values: CDR1 SQVTM, CDR2 ANQGSEA. This CDR3 reads CSVGEGFSTDTQYF. DNA of the CDR3: TGCAGCGTGGGGGAGGGCTTCTCCACAGATACGCAGTATTTT.

The chain is built from TRBV2 and TRBJ2-7; perhaps TRBD1 as D (5 bases). The germline CDR1 and CDR2 sequences are SNHLY and FYNNEI. V was pared by 8 bases and J by 5 bases, with 13 bases between. The CDR3 covers 12 residues. This chain's CDR3 is CASESGLNEQYF. The CDR3 DNA sequence: TGTGCCAGCGAATCAGGGTTAAACGAGCAGTACTTC.

In this sample, this clonotype turned up many times. The V call is TRBV6-2 or TRBV6-3, the J call TRBJ2-1; D is possibly TRBD2 (5 bases). The germline CDR1 and CDR2 sequences are MNHEY and SVGEGT. The CDR3 sequence is 18 residues long. The V end was cut by 2 bases, the J end by 5 bases, with 22 bases between. Written as DNA, the CDR3 is TGTGCCAGCAGTTACGACTCCTTCCGCAACGGACTGGACAATGAGCAGTTCTTC. Residues: CASSYDSFRNGLDNEQFF.

This clonotype was counted at least ten times. The V gene is TRBV20-1, the J gene TRBJ2-7, with 12 bases aligning to TRBD1. The CDR3 consists of 13 residues. Trimming at V came to 6 bases and at J to 4 bases, leaving 4 bases not matched to a gene. Looked up from germline, CDR1 is DFQATT and CDR2 is SNEGSKA (reference sequence). The CDR3 coding sequence is TGCAGTGCCCCGGGACAGGGGGCTTACGAGCAGTACTTC. Translating it yields CSAPGQGAYEQYF.

This clonotype was counted between two and nine times. This sequence joins TRBV18 and TRBJ2-7; TRBD1 aligns across 8 bases. The CDR3 extends over 14 amino acids. The germline gives CDR1 KGHSH, CDR2 LQKENI. J gave up 4 bases and V 4 bases, and 6 bases lay outside the gene matches. The CDR3 sequence is CASSLRTGQYEQYF. CDR3 in DNA: TGTGCCAGCTCACTCCGGACAGGGCAATACGAGCAGTACTTC.

This clonotype was seen only a few times. The chain carries TRBV2 and TRBJ2-6; D uncertain. The germline CDR1 and CDR2 sequences are SNHLY and FYNNEI. The CDR3 extends over 16 amino acids. The V end lost 3 bases, the J end lost 5 bases, and 14 bases lay between the germline ends. The CDR3 here is CASSDIGGVRANVLTF. The CDR3, as DNA: TGTGCCAGCAGTGACATCGGTGGCGTGAGGGCCAACGTCCTGACTTTC.

This clonotype was seen repeatedly, ten times or more. The chain combines TRBV20-1 with TRBJ2-3; 10 bases are shared with TRBD2. The CDR3 runs to 14 residues. In germline, CDR1 is DFQATT, CDR2 SNEGSKA (reference sequence). J was trimmed by 6 bases and V by 1 base; bases with no gene match: 4. The chain's CDR3 is CSARVSGGADTQYF. The CDR3 DNA follows: TGCAGTGCTAGAGTGAGCGGGGGGGCGGATACGCAGTATTTT.

This clonotype was counted between two and nine times. The rearrangement joins TRBV7-9 to TRBJ2-7; D is perhaps TRBD1 or TRBD2 (5 bases each). The length of the CDR3 is 14 residues. Germline V CDR1 and CDR2: SEHNR, FQNEAQ (reference sequence). V dropped 1 base and J dropped 6 bases, with 13 bases sitting between them. The CDR3 DNA follows: TGTGCCAGCAGCTTAGTTGGGTCAGGGAGCGAGCAGTACTTC. Translated, it gives CASSLVGSGSEQYF.